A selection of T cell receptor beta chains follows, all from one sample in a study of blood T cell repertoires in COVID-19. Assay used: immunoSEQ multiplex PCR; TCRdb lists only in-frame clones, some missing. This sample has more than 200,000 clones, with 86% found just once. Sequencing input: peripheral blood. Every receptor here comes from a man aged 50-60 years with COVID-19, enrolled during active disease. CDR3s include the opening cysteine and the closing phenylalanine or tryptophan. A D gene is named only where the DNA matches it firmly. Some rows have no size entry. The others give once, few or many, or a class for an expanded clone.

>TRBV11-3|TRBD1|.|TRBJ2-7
TGTGCCAGCAGCTTACGAGACAGGGAACACGAGCAGTACTTC
CASSLRDREHEQYF
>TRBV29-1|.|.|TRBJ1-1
TGCAGCGTCAACGGCCCCAACGGGAGAGGGGACACTGAAGCTTTCTTT
CSVNGPNGRGDTEAFF
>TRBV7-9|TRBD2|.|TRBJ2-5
TGTGCCAGCAGCTACGGGACTAACGAAGAGACCCAGTACTTC
CASSYGTNEETQYF
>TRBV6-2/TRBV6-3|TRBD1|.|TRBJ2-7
TGTGCCAGCAGTCGCCGACAGGGATCTATACACGAGCAGTACTTC
CASSRRQGSIHEQYF
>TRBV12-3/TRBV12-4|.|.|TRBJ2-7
TGTGCCAGCAGTTTAGCAGGTGGGCAGTTCCAGTACTTC
CASSLAGGQFQYF
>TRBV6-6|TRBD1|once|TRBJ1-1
TGTGCCAGCAGCGCCACGACAGGGGGTGAGTCTGAAGCTTTCTTT
CASSATTGGESEAFF
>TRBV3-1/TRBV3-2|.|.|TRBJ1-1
TGTGCCAGCAGCCAAGATGCAGGGCTTTATCCTTTCTTT
CASSQDAGLYPFF
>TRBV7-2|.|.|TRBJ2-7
TGTGCCAGCAGCAGAGTACGGTACGAGCAGTACTTC
CASSRVRYEQYF
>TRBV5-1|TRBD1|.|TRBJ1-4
TGCGCCAGCAGCCGATCCGGGACAGACGCAATTGGGGAAAAACTGTTTTTT
CASSRSGTDAIGEKLFF
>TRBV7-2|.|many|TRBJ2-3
TGTGCCAGCAGCGCGAACCCCGAAGCAGATACGCAGTATTTT
CASSANPEADTQYF
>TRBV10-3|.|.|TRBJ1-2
TGTGCCACCAACGACAGAGACAATGGCTACACCTTC
CATNDRDNGYTF
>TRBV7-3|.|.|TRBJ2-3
TGTGCCAGCAGCGCAGGTGGAGATACGCAGTATTTT
CASSAGGDTQYF
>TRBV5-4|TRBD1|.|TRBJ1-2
TGTGCCAGCAGCTTGGTAGGGACAGGGCTGCGCGGCTACACCTTC
CASSLVGTGLRGYTF
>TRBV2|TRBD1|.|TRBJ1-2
TGTGCCAGCAAAGAAGGGGCAGGGGGCCTTCGGGGCTACACCTTC
CASKEGAGGLRGYTF
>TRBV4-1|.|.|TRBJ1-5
TGCGCCAGCAGCCAAGTAGGAGGGTACAACAATCAGCCCCAGCATTTT
CASSQVGGYNNQPQHF
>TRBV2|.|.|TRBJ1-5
TGTGCCAGCAGTGAAGTCAGGGGCAGCTCGCCCCAGCATTTT
CASSEVRGSSPQHF
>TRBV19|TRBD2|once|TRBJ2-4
TGTGCCAGTAGTATGGTTAGCGGGACTAACATTCAGTACTTC
CASSMVSGTNIQYF
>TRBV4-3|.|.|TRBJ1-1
TGCGCCAGCAGCCATGCCCCCACAGGGCATATCACTGAAGCTTTCTTT
CASSHAPTGHITEAFF
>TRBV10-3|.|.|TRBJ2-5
TGTGCCATATCTACCGGGCCCCCCCAGGGAGAGACCCAGTACTTC
CAISTGPPQGETQYF
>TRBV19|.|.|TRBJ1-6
TGTGCCAGCCGTCGGGTATCGGGTTCACCCCTCCACTTT
CASRRVSGSPLHF
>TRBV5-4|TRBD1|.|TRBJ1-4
TGTGCCAGCAGCCAGACAGGGGGGTGGGATGAAAAACTGTTTTTT
CASSQTGGWDEKLFF
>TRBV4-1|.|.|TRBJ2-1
TGCGCCAGCAGCCAAGATCAAGGGAGCTCGTTCGTGAATGAGCAGTTCTTC
CASSQDQGSSFVNEQFF
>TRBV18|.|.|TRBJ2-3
TGTGCCAGCTCACCAGGGCAGGGGATCGGTACGCAGTATTTT
CASSPGQGIGTQYF
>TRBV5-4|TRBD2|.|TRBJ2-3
TGTGCCAGCAGCTTGGAATTTGGGGGGAGGGGAGATACGCAGTATTTT
CASSLEFGGRGDTQYF
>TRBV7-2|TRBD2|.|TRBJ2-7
TGTGCCAGCAGCCCGCGGGGGGGCCGGTACGAGCAGTACTTC
CASSPRGGRYEQYF
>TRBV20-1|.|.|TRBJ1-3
TGCAGTGCTCGGAGGGGAAACACCATATATTTT
CSARRGNTIYF
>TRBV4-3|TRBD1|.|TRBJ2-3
TGCGCCGCCGGGTGGGACAGAGGAGCAGATACGCAGTATTTT
CAAGWDRGADTQYF